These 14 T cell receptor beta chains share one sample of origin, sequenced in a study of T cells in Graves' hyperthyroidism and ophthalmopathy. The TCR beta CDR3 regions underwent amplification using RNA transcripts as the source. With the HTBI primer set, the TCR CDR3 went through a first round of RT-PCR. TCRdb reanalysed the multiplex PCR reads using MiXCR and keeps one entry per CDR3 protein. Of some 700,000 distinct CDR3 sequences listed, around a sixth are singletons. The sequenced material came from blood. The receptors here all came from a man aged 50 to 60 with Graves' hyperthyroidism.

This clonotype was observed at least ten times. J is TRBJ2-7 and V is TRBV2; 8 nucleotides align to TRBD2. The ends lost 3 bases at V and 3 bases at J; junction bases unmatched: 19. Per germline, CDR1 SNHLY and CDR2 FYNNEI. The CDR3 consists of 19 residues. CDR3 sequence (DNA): TGTGCCAGCAGTGACCAGCGCGGGAGGACCCCAACAAGAGTCTACGAGCAGTACTTC. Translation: CASSDQRGRTPTRVYEQYF.

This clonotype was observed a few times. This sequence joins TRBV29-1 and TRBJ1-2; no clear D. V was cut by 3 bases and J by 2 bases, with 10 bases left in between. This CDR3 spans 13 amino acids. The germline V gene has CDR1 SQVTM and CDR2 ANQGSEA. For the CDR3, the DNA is TGCAGCGTTGACGGGCGGGGAAACTATGGCTACACCTTC. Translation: CSVDGRGNYGYTF.

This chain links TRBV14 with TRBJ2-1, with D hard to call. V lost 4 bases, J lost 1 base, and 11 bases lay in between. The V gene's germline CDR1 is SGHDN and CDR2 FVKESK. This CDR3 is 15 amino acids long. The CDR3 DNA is TGTGCCAGCAGCCGTTACCAAGGGTCCTACAATGAGCAGTTCTTC. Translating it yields CASSRYQGSYNEQFF.

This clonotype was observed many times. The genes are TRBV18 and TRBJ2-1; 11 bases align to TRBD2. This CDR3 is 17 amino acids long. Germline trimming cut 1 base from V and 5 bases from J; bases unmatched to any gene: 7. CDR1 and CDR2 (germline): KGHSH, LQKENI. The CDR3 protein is CASSPQAPGLADNEQFF. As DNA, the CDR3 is TGTGCCAGCTCACCACAGGCTCCGGGACTAGCGGACAATGAGCAGTTCTTC.

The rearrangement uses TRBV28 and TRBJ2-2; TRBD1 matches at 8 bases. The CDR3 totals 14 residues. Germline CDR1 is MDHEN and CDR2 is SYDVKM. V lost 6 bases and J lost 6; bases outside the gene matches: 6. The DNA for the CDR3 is TGTGCCAGCAGCCCCGACAGGGGTGCCGGGGAGCTGTTTTTT. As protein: CASSPDRGAGELFF.

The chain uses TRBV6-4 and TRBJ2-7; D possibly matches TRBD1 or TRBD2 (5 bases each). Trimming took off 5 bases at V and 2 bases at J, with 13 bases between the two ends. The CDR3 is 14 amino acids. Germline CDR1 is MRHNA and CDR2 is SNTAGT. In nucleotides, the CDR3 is TGTGCCAGCAGTAACCTCGGGACCACCTACGAGCAGTACTTC. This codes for CASSNLGTTYEQYF.

The CDR3 sequence: CASRLAGVSNTGELFF. Written as DNA, the CDR3 is TGCGCCAGCCGACTAGCGGGAGTATCGAACACCGGGGAGCTGTTTTTT. The J gene is TRBJ2-2, the V gene TRBV5-1; 12 bases are a match to TRBD2. Germline V gene sequence: CDR1 SGHRS, CDR2 YFSETQ. The CDR3 sequence is 16 residues long. The V gene end was trimmed by 7 bases and the J gene end by 0 bases; junction bases not matched to a gene: 4.

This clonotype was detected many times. The chain's CDR3 is CASSPDSRDTYNEQFF. In nucleotides, the CDR3 is TGTGCCAGCAGCCCCGATAGTCGGGACACCTACAATGAGCAGTTCTTC. V usage is TRBV11-2 and J usage is TRBJ2-1; D perhaps matches TRBD1 (6 bases). V was shortened by 5 bases and J by 2 bases, with 16 bases between the two germline ends. Germline CDR1 SGHAT, CDR2 FQNNGV. The CDR3 consists of 16 residues.

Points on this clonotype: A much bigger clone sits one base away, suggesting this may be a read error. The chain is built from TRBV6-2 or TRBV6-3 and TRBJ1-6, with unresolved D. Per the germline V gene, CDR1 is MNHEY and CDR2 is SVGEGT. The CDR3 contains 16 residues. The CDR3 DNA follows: TGTGCCAGCAGTTACTCGAGGCCGGCGGATAATTCACCCCCCCACTTT. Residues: CASSYSRPADNSPPHF.

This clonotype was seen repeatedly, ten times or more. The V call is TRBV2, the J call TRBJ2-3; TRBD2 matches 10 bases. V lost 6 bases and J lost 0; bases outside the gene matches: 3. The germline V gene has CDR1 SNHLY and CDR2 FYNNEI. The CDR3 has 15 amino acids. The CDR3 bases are TGTGCCAGCAGACCGGGACTAGCGAGCACAGATACGCAGTATTTT. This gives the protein CASRPGLASTDTQYF.

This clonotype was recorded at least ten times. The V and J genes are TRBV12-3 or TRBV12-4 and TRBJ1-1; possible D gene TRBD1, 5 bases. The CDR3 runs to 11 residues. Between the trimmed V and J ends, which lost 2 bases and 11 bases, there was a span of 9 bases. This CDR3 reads CASSLLGAAFF. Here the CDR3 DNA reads TGTGCCAGCAGTTTATTAGGGGCGGCTTTCTTT.

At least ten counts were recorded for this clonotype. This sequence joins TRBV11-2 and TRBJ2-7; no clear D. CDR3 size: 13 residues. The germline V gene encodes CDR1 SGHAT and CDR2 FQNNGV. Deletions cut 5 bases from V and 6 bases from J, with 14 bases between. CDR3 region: CASSLGGDREQYF. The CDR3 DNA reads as TGTGCCAGCAGCCTAGGTGGGGATCGCGAGCAGTACTTC.

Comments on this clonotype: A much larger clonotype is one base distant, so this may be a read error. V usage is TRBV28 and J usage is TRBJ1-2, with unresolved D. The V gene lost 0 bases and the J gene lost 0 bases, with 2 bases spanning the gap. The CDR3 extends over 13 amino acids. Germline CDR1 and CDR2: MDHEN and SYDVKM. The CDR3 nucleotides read TGTGCCAGCAGTTTATGGGCTAACTATGGCTACACCTTC. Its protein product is CASSLWANYGYTF.

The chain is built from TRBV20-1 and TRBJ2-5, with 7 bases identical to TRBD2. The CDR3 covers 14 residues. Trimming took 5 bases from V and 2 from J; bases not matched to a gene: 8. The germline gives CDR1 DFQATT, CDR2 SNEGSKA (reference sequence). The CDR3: CSAGELARQETQYF. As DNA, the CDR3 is TGCAGTGCTGGCGAACTAGCGAGACAAGAGACCCAGTACTTC.